This T cell receptor beta chain was sequenced in a study of cytomegalovirus exposure and HLA in healthy donors. It was with 60 Vbeta and 13 Jbeta primers that the PCR ran. Authors' methods: It was a later analysis that counted about 80 million unique TCR beta chains, of which roughly 11 million were shared. Sequencing used immunoSEQ multiplex PCR; TCRdb keeps in-frame clones, though not all of them. Clone size and the V and J calls come from that table; the DNA yielded D and trimming. The table includes some 110,000 clones, 75% detected once. Findings of the study overall: Several top significant clusters appeared, in a later analysis, to be linked to common viral pathogens. Using a false discovery rate of 0.05, a later analysis showed that some 16,000 TCR beta sequences were associated with HLA alleles.

The donors comprised healthy bone marrow donors. Germline CDR1 SGHRS, CDR2 YFSETQ. The ends were cut back, 1 base at V and 9 bases at J, with 14 bases in the middle. The CDR3 is made up of 14 amino acids. Concerning this clone itself: No antigen is known for it.

Sequenced: PBMCs. The chain combines TRBV5-1 with TRBJ2-4; D uncertain. The receptor comes from a man aged 40-49 years in good health and CMV-seronegative. The CDR3 sequence is CASSLSGSSTIQYF. The CDR3 bases are TGCGCCAGCAGCTTGAGTGGTAGCTCCACCATTCAGTACTTC.